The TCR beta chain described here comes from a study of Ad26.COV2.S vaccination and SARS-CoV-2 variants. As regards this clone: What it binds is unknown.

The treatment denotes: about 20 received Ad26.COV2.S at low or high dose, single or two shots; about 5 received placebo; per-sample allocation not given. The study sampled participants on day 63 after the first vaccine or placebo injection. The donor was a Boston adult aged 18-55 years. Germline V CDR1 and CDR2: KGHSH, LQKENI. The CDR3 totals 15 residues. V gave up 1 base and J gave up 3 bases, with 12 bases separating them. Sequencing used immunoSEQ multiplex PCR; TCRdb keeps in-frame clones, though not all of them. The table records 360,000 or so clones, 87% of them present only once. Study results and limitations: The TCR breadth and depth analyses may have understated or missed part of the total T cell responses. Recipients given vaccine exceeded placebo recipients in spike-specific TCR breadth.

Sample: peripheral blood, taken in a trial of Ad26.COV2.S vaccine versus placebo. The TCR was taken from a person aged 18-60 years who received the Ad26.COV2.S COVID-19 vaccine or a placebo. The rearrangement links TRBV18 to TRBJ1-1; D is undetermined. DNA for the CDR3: TGTGCCAGCTCACCACTCCTGGGGTTGGACACTGAAGCTTTCTTT. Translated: CASSPLLGLDTEAFF.